Reported below is one T cell receptor (beta chain). What it binds is unknown. This record belongs to a study of cytomegalovirus exposure and HLA in healthy donors. Turning to the study itself: The approximately 120 million unique TCR beta sequences, from 150 million to 200 million T cells, were found by an earlier analysis. Findings and caveats of the study: Most TCR sequences were uncommon, yet certain public TCRs appeared in many donors.

60 Vbeta and 13 Jbeta primers were used in PCR. Here immunoSEQ multiplex PCR was the method, and the copy in TCRdb shows in-frame clones only, minus some. The table includes about 150,000 clones, 82% detected once. This clonotype was obtained from a woman in her 50s in good health and CMV-seropositive. Sequencing was done on a sample of PBMCs.

The DNA of the CDR3 is TGTGCCAGCAGCTTGCCCGGGAGGGCCCCCCTCACCGGGGAGCTGTTTTTT. Amino acid sequence: CASSLPGRAPLTGELFF. The chain joins TRBV5-4 to TRBJ2-2; TRBD2 aligns across 8 bases. Losses at the gene ends were 1 base for V and 4 bases for J; bases not matched to a gene: 9. The germline V gene encodes CDR1 SGHNT and CDR2 YYREEE (reference sequence). The length of the CDR3 is 17 residues.